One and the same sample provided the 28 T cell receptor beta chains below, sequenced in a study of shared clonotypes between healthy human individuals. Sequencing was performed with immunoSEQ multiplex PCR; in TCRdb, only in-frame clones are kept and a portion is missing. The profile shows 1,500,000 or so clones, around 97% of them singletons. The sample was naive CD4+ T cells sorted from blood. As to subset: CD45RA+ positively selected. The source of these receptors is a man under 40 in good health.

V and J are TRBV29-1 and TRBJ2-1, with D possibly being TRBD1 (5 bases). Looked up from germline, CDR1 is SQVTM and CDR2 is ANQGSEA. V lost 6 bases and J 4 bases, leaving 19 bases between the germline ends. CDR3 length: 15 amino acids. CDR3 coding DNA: TGCAGCGTCCAACTGACAGACGCCATATACAATGAGCAGTTCTTC. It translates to CSVQLTDAIYNEQFF.

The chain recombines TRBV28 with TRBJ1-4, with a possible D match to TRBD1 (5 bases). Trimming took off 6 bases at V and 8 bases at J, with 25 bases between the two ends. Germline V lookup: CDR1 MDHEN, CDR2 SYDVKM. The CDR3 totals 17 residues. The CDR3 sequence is CASRAGDLGPKGEKLFF. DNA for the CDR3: TGTGCCAGCAGGGCTGGGGACCTGGGCCCCAAAGGGGAAAAACTGTTTTTT.

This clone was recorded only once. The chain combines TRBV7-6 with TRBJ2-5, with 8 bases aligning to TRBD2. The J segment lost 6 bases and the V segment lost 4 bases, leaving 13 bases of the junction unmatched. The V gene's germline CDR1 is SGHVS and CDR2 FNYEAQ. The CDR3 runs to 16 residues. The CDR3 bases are TGTGCCAGCAGCTCCAATTCAGCGGGAGCGTACCAGACCCAGTACTTC. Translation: CASSSNSAGAYQTQYF.

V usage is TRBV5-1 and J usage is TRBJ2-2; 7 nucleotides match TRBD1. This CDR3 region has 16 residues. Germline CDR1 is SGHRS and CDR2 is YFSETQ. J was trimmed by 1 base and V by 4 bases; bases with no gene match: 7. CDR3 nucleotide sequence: TGCGCCAGCAGCCGAGACAGGGCCCAGAACACCGGGGAGCTGTTTTTT. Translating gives CASSRDRAQNTGELFF.

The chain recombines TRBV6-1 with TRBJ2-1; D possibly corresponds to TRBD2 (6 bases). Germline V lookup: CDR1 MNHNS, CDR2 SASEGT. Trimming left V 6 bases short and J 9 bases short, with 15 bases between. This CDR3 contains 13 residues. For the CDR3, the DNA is TGTGCCAGCAGCTTTGGGGAGGATCTTGAGCAGTTCTTC. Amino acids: CASSFGEDLEQFF.

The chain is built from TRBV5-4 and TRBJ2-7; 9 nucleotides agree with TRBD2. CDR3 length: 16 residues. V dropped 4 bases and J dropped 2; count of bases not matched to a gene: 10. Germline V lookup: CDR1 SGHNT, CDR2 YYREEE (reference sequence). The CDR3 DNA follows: TGTGCCAGCAGCCTACTACTAGCGGGTCTAACCTACGAGCAGTACTTC. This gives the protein CASSLLLAGLTYEQYF.

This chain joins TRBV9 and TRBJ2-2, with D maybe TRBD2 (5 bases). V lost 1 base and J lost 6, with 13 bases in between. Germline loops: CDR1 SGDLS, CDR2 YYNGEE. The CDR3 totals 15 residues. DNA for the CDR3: TGTGCCAGCAGCGTAATGGCCCCGGGATCCGGGGAGCTGTTTTTT. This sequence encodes CASSVMAPGSGELFF.

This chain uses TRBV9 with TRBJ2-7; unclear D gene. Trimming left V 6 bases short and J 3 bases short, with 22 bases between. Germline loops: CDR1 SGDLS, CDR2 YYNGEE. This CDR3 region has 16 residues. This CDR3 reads CASTSRSIGRNYEQYF. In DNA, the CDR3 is TGTGCCAGCACGAGCCGGTCCATCGGGCGTAACTACGAGCAGTACTTC.

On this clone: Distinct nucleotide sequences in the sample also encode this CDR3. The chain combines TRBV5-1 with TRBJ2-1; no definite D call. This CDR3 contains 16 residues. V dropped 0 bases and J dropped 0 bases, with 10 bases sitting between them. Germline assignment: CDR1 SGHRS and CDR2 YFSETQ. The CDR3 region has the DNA TGCGCCAGCAGCTTGGCGGCGGTTAGCTCCTACAATGAGCAGTTCTTC. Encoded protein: CASSLAAVSSYNEQFF. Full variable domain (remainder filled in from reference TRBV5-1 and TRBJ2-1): KAGVTQTPRYLIKTRGQQVTLSCSPISGHRSVSWYQQTPGQGLQFLFEYFSETQRNKGNFPGRFSGRQFSNSRSEMNVSTLELGDSALYLCASSLAAVSSYNEQFFGPGTRLTVL.

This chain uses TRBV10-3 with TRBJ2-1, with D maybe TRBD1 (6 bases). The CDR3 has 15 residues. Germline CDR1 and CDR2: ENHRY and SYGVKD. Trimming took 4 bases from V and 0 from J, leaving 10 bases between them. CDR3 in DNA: TGTGCCATCAGTGGGCAGGACAGCTCCTACAATGAGCAGTTCTTC. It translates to CAISGQDSSYNEQFF.

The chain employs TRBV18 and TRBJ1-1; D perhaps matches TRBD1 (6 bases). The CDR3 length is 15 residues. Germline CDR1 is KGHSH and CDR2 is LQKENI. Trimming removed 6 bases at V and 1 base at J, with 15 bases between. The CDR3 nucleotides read TGTGCCAGCTCTCTTACGACAGGTTGGAACACTGAAGCTTTCTTT. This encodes CASSLTTGWNTEAFF.

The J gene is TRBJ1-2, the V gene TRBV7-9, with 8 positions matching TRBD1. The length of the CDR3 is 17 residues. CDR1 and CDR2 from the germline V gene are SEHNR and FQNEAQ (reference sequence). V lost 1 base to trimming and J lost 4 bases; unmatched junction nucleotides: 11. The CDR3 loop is CASSLGPPGQEFYGYTF. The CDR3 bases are TGTGCCAGCAGCTTAGGGCCCCCGGGACAGGAGTTCTATGGCTACACCTTC.

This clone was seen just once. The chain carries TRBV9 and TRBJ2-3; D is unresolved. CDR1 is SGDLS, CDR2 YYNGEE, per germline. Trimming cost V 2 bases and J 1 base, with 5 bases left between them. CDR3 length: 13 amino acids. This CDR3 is CASSVRRTDTQYF. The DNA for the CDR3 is TGTGCCAGCAGCGTTCGTCGCACAGATACGCAGTATTTT.

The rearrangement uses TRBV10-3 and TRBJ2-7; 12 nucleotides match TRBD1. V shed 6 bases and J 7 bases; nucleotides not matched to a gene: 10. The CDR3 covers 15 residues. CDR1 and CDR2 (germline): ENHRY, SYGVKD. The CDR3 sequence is CAIRGTGQGAREQYF. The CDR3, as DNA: TGTGCCATCAGGGGAACGGGACAGGGGGCCAGGGAGCAGTACTTC.

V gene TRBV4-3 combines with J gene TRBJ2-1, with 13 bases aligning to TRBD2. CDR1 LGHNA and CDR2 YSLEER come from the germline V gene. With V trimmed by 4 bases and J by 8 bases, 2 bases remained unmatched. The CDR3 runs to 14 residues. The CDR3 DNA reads TGCGCCAGCAGCCGGACTAGCGGGAGCTATGAGCAGTTCTTC. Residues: CASSRTSGSYEQFF.

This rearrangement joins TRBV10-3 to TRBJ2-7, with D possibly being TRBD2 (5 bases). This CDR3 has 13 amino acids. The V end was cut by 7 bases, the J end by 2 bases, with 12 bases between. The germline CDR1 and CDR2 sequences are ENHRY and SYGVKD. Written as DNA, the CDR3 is TGTGCCATCACCCAAGCGGCGACCTACGAGCAGTACTTC. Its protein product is CAITQAATYEQYF.

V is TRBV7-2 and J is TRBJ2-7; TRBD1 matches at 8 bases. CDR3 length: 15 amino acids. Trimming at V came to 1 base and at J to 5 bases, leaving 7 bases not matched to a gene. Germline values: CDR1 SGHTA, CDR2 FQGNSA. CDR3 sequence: CASSLDLSRGHEQYF. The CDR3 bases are TGTGCCAGCAGCTTAGATCTGAGCAGGGGGCACGAGCAGTACTTC.

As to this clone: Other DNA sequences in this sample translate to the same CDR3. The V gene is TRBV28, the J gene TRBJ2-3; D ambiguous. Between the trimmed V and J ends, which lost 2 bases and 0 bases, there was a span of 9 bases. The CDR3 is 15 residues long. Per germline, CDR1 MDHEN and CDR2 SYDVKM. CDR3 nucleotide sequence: TGTGCCAGCAGTTTACCCCTTGGTAGCACAGATACGCAGTATTTT. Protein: CASSLPLGSTDTQYF. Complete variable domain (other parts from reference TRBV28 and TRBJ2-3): DVKVTQSSRYLVKRTGEKVFLECVQDMDHENMFWYRQDPGLGLRLIYFSYDVKMKEKGDIPEGYSVSREKKERFSLILESASTNQTSMYLCASSLPLGSTDTQYFGPGTRLTVL.

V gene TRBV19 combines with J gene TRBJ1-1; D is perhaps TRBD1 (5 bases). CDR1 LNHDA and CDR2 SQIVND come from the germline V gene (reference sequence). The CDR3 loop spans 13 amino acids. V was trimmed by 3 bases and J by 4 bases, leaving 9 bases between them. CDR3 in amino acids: CASSMRGTTEAFF. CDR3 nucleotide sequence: TGTGCCAGTAGTATGCGGGGGACCACTGAAGCTTTCTTT.

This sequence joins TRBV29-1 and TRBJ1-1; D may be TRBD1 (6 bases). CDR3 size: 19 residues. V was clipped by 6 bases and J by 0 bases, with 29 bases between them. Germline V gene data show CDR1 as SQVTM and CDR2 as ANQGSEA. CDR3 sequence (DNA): TGCAGCGTCATGTCGTTCCCCACCGGGGGCCTACTTATGAACACTGAAGCTTTCTTT. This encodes CSVMSFPTGGLLMNTEAFF.

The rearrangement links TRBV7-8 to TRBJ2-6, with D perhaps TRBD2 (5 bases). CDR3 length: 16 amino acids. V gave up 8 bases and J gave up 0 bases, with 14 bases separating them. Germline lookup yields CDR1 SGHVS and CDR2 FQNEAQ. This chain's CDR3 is CASGERVSSGANVLTF. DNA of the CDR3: TGTGCCAGCGGCGAGAGGGTTAGCTCTGGGGCCAACGTCCTGACTTTC.

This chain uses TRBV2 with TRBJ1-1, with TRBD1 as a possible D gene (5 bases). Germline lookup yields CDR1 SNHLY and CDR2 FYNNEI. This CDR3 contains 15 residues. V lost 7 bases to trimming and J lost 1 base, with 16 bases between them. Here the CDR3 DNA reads TGTGCCAGCACCGGGAATAGGACACCGAACACTGAAGCTTTCTTT. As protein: CASTGNRTPNTEAFF.

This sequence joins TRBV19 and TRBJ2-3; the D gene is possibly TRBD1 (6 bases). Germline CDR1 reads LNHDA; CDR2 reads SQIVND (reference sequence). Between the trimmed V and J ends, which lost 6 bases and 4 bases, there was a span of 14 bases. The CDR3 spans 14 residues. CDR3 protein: CASRLRQVADTQYF. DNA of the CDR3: TGTGCCAGTAGGCTGCGACAGGTTGCAGATACGCAGTATTTT.

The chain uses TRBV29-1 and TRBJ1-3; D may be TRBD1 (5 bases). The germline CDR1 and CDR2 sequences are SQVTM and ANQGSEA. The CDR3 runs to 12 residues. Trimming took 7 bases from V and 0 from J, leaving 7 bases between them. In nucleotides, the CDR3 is TGCAGCGGACAGAGCTCTGGAAACACCATATATTTT. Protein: CSGQSSGNTIYF.

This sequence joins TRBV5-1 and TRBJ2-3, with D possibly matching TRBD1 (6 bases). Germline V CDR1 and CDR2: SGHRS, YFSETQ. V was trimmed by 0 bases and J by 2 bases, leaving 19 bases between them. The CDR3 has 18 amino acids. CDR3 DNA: TGCGCCAGCAGCTTGGCCCCTCCAGGGGCCGCGAACACAGATACGCAGTATTTT. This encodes CASSLAPPGAANTDTQYF.

The CDR3 reads CASSRTGPYGYTF. The CDR3 region has the DNA TGTGCCAGCAGTCGGACAGGGCCGTATGGCTACACCTTC. The rearrangement links TRBV28 to TRBJ1-2, with 8 nucleotides matching TRBD1. CDR1 is MDHEN and CDR2 is SYDVKM in the germline V gene. The junction had 4 bases not matched to a gene; V was cut back by 5 bases and J by 5 bases. CDR3 length: 13 amino acids.

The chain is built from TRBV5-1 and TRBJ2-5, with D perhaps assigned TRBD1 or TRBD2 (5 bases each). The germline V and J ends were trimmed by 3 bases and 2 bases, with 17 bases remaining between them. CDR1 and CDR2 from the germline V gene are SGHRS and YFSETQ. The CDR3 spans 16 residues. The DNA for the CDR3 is TGCGCCAGCAGCTCCCGGGACCCCACTTTGCAAGAGACCCAGTACTTC. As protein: CASSSRDPTLQETQYF.

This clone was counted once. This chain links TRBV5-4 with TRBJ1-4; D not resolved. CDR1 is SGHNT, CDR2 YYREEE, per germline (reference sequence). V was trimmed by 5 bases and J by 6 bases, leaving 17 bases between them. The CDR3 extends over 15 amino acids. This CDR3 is CASSRRTKNDEKLFF. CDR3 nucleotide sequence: TGTGCCAGCAGTCGAAGGACCAAGAATGATGAAAAACTGTTTTTT.